This section outlines one T cell receptor (beta chain) sequence together with its context. Its antigen remains unidentified. The source of the sample is a study of B cell selection in AIRE deficiency. Study observations and caveats: Only TCRbeta was sequenced; more than 35% of shared healthy Treg sequences appeared in Tconv.

The V gene lost 5 bases and the J gene lost 3 bases, with 10 bases spanning the gap. CDR1 is MNHNY and CDR2 is SVGAGI in the germline V gene (reference sequence). The CDR3 covers 14 residues. Regulatory T cells were sorted as CD4+CD25hiCD127low/negative. Measured with immunoSEQ multiplex PCR; TCRdb has only the in-frame clones, and not every one. The data show tens of thousands of clones, 94% seen once. The chain uses TRBV6-6 and TRBJ2-2; possibly TRBD2 for D (5 bases). What was sequenced was Tregs sorted from PBMCs. The origin of this receptor is a human donor with AIRE deficiency. As DNA, the CDR3 is TGTGCCAGCAGTAGGACTTCAGACACCGGGGAGCTGTTTTTT. Its protein product is CASSRTSDTGELFF.